What follows are 27 T cell receptor beta chains derived from one specimen sequenced in a study of cytomegalovirus exposure and HLA in healthy donors. The PCR had 60 Vbeta and 13 Jbeta primers. Only in-frame clones appear in the TCRdb table, and some are missing; sequencing was by immunoSEQ multiplex PCR. The repertoire includes approximately 130,000 clones, around four fifths of them detected once, and over 1% sits in the top ten. The sequencing sample was made of PBMCs. The receptor source for this set is a boy younger than 18 in good health and CMV-seronegative.

V usage is TRBV30 and J usage is TRBJ1-4; D is ambiguous. With 0 bases removed from V and 8 bases from J, the gap between germline ends came to 16 bases. CDR1 and CDR2 (germline): GTSNPN, SVGIG (reference sequence). The CDR3 is made up of 15 amino acids. The CDR3 DNA reads as TGTGCCTGGAGTGTAGGAGTCGGGGAGGGCGAAAAACTGTTTTTT. Amino acids: CAWSVGVGEGEKLFF.

This chain links TRBV2 with TRBJ2-5; D ambiguous. Trimming cost V 5 bases and J 2 bases, with 12 bases left between them. The germline CDR1 and CDR2 sequences are SNHLY and FYNNEI. The CDR3 has 14 residues. Here the CDR3 DNA reads TGTGCCAGCAGTAAACACATCGATCAAGAGACCCAGTACTTC. Its translation: CASSKHIDQETQYF.

The table lists this clone with a count of one. This chain's CDR3 is CASKQGATYEQYF. CDR3 DNA sequence: TGTGCCAGCAAACAGGGAGCCACCTACGAGCAGTACTTC. This rearrangement joins TRBV2 to TRBJ2-7; D possibly corresponds to TRBD1 (6 bases). The germline V gene encodes CDR1 SNHLY and CDR2 FYNNEI. CDR3 size: 13 residues. The germline V and J ends were trimmed by 7 bases and 2 bases, with 12 bases remaining between them.

This rearrangement joins TRBV19 to TRBJ1-2, with unresolved D. The CDR3 runs to 13 residues. The germline V gene encodes CDR1 LNHDA and CDR2 SQIVND (reference sequence). With 3 bases removed from V and 8 bases from J, the gap between germline ends came to 13 bases. The CDR3: CASSIEGVRGYTF. In DNA, the CDR3 is TGTGCCAGTAGTATTGAGGGCGTTAGAGGCTACACCTTC.

The table lists this clone with a few counts. This chain joins TRBV6-5 and TRBJ1-1, with TRBD1 as a possible D gene (5 bases). Per germline, CDR1 MNHEY and CDR2 SVGAGI. This CDR3 has 13 amino acids. Trimming removed 5 bases from V and 0 bases from J, with 7 bases in between. CDR3 in amino acids: CASSPGLNTEAFF. CDR3 in DNA: TGTGCCAGCAGTCCAGGGTTGAACACTGAAGCTTTCTTT.

The V gene is TRBV29-1, the J gene TRBJ2-7; 14 bases map to TRBD2. V was pared by 7 bases and J by 2 bases, with 13 bases of the junction left unmatched. Germline CDR1 SQVTM, CDR2 ANQGSEA. The CDR3 loop spans 17 amino acids. This CDR3 is CSASGTSGGPLTYEQYF. For the CDR3, the DNA is TGCAGCGCCTCCGGGACTAGCGGGGGACCCCTTACCTACGAGCAGTACTTC.

The chain joins TRBV7-3 to TRBJ2-2, with D uncertain. Per the germline V gene, CDR1 is SGHTA and CDR2 is FQGTGA. This CDR3 has 18 residues. V was trimmed by 5 bases and J by 0 bases, leaving 19 bases between them. The CDR3 sequence is CASSLLFVGSANTGELFF. The DNA for the CDR3 is TGTGCCAGCAGCCTACTATTTGTAGGATCCGCGAACACCGGGGAGCTGTTTTTT.

J is TRBJ2-1 and V is TRBV7-8; D is possibly TRBD2 (6 bases). V shed 5 bases and J shed 8 bases, with 19 bases lying between them. CDR1 and CDR2 from the germline V gene are SGHVS and FQNEAQ. This CDR3 has 15 residues. The DNA of the CDR3 is TGTGCCAGCAGCCCGAGGGACTCCCCGATTGATGAGCAGTTCTTC. Translating it yields CASSPRDSPIDEQFF.

The rearrangement uses TRBV5-1 and TRBJ2-1; tentatively, D is TRBD1 (5 bases). From germline, CDR1 is SGHRS and CDR2 YFSETQ. The CDR3 spans 16 residues. The V end was cut by 4 bases, the J end by 2 bases, with 16 bases between. The CDR3 region has the DNA TGCGCCAGCAGCACTCCCCCAGGGCGAGCCTACAATGAGCAGTTCTTC. Translating gives CASSTPPGRAYNEQFF.

V gene TRBV5-6 combines with J gene TRBJ2-1; TRBD2 matches at 11 bases. CDR3 length equals 14 residues. Germline lookup yields CDR1 SGHDT and CDR2 YYEEEE. The junction had 3 bases not matched to a gene; V was cut back by 4 bases and J by 6 bases. The CDR3: CASSLAGGVNEQFF. CDR3 bases: TGTGCCAGCAGCCTAGCGGGAGGAGTCAATGAGCAGTTCTTC. Supplemented by reference TRBV5-6 and TRBJ2-1, the full variable domain reads DAGVTQSPTHLIKTRGQQVTLRCSPKSGHDTVSWYQQALGQGPQFIFQYYEEEERQRGNFPDRFSGHQFPNYSSELNVNALLLGDSALYLCASSLAGGVNEQFFGPGTRLTVL.

The V gene is TRBV30, the J gene TRBJ2-1; possible D gene TRBD2, 6 bases. V was cut by 5 bases and J by 4 bases, with 9 bases left in between. CDR1 is GTSNPN, CDR2 SVGIG, per germline (reference sequence). The CDR3 extends over 12 amino acids. Here the CDR3 reads CAWAAGYNEQFF. DNA of the CDR3: TGTGCCTGGGCCGCGGGATACAATGAGCAGTTCTTC.

The CDR3 here is CASSQPKGALHGYTF. DNA for the CDR3: TGCGCCAGCAGCCAACCTAAGGGGGCCCTCCATGGCTACACCTTC. V and J are TRBV4-1 and TRBJ1-2; TRBD1 matches at 7 bases. V was pared by 2 bases and J by 6 bases, with 9 bases of the junction left unmatched. Looked up from germline, CDR1 is MGHRA and CDR2 is YSYEKL. CDR3 size: 15 residues.

The chain uses TRBV18 and TRBJ2-1; 7 bases align to TRBD2. Germline V gene data show CDR1 as KGHSH and CDR2 as LQKENI. The J segment lost 12 bases and the V segment lost 3 bases, leaving 8 bases of the junction unmatched. This CDR3 contains 13 residues. CDR3 coding DNA: TGTGCCAGCTCACCGGAGGCGGGAGACTGGCAGTTCTTC. It codes for CASSPEAGDWQFF.

The CDR3 DNA reads as TGTGCCAGCAGCCTCCAAGCTGCCGGAGGCTCCTACGAGCAGTACTTC. Translated, it gives CASSLQAAGGSYEQYF. The genes are TRBV7-3 and TRBJ2-7, with D possibly being TRBD2 (5 bases). The V gene's germline CDR1 is SGHTA and CDR2 FQGTGA. CDR3 length: 16 residues. V was pared by 5 bases and J by 0 bases, with 17 bases between.

The chain couples TRBV11-2 to TRBJ2-2; D gene unclear. Deletions cut 0 bases from V and 6 bases from J, with 8 bases between. The CDR3 has 14 residues. CDR1 and CDR2 from the germline V gene are SGHAT and FQNNGV. Written as DNA, the CDR3 is TGTGCCAGCAGCTTAGATCGAGGCGCCGGGGAGCTGTTTTTT. It codes for CASSLDRGAGELFF.

This clone appeared a few times. This chain joins TRBV10-3 and TRBJ2-2; D not certain. The CDR3 totals 15 residues. V shed 2 bases and J shed 3 bases, with 10 bases lying between them. Germline V CDR1 and CDR2: ENHRY, SYGVKD. CDR3 region: CAISEGRSDTGELFF. Here the CDR3 DNA reads TGTGCCATCAGTGAGGGCAGGTCGGACACCGGGGAGCTGTTTTTT.

The chain couples TRBV5-1 to TRBJ2-5; TRBD2 agrees at 7 bases. V lost 7 bases, J lost 2 bases, and 8 bases stayed unmatched. CDR3 length equals 14 residues. Germline V CDR1 and CDR2: SGHRS, YFSETQ. The CDR3 DNA reads as TGCGCCAGCTCAACCGGGGAGGGACAAGAGACCCAGTACTTC. It encodes CASSTGEGQETQYF.

This chain links TRBV2 with TRBJ2-1; 10 bases match TRBD2. CDR3 size: 15 residues. CDR1 SNHLY and CDR2 FYNNEI come from the germline V gene. After removal of 10 bases from V and 5 bases from J, the junction contained 11 bases not matched to a gene. The CDR3 protein is CATTDGLAGDNEQFF. The CDR3 nucleotides read TGTGCCACCACGGACGGGCTAGCGGGAGACAATGAGCAGTTCTTC.

The gene calls are TRBV11-2 and TRBJ1-1, with TRBD1 as a possible D gene (5 bases). The CDR3 runs 13 residues. Germline CDR1 is SGHAT and CDR2 is FQNNGV. V dropped 3 bases and J dropped 6 bases, with 11 bases sitting between them. The CDR3 region has the DNA TGTGCCAGCAGCTTTCTGCAGGGCCCTGAAGCTTTCTTT. This sequence encodes CASSFLQGPEAFF.

This clone came up a few times. The chain couples TRBV7-9 to TRBJ2-4; 10 bases are shared with TRBD2. With 0 bases clipped from V and 8 bases from J, the junction kept 4 bases outside the gene matches. The CDR3 has 15 amino acids. Looked up from germline, CDR1 is SEHNR and CDR2 is FQNEAQ (reference sequence). The CDR3 protein is CASSLASGRTDIQYF. CDR3 coding DNA: TGTGCCAGCAGCTTAGCTAGCGGGAGGACAGACATTCAGTACTTC.

CDR3 sequence: CASSQDRGSYEQYF. CDR3 nucleotides: TGCGCCAGCAGCCAAGACAGGGGGTCATACGAGCAGTACTTC. This chain uses TRBV4-3 with TRBJ2-7; the match to TRBD1 covers 7 bases. Germline V CDR1 and CDR2: LGHNA, YSLEER. Losses at the gene ends were 0 bases for V and 4 bases for J; bases not matched to a gene: 3. CDR3 size: 14 residues.

The CDR3 reads CASSGLASANEQFF. CDR3 in DNA: TGTGCCAGTTCCGGACTAGCGTCTGCGAATGAGCAGTTCTTC. The J gene is TRBJ2-1, the V gene TRBV7-9, with 9 bases matching TRBD2. Germline V gene sequence: CDR1 SEHNR, CDR2 FQNEAQ (reference sequence). The CDR3 is 14 amino acids. J lost 7 bases, V lost 9 bases, and 10 bases had no gene match. Together with reference TRBV7-9 and TRBJ2-1, the CDR3 gives the full variable domain: DTGVSQNPRHKITKRGQNVTFRCDPISEHNRLYWYRQTLGQGPEFLTYFQNEAQLEKSRLLSDRFSAERPKGSFSTLEIQRTEQGDSAMYLCASSGLASANEQFFGPGTRLTVL.

The gene calls are TRBV9 and TRBJ1-1; D perhaps matches TRBD1 (5 bases). Germline V gives CDR1 SGDLS, CDR2 YYNGEE. CDR3 length: 12 amino acids. V shed 5 bases and J shed 10 bases, with 15 bases lying between them. The CDR3 protein is CASSVTGGPAFF. Here the CDR3 DNA reads TGTGCCAGCAGTGTCACGGGGGGACCAGCTTTCTTT.

The chain employs TRBV13 and TRBJ2-7; D is unclear. CDR1 and CDR2 from the germline V gene are PRHDT and FYEKMQ (reference sequence). Trimming removed 4 bases from V and 3 bases from J, with 7 bases in between. This CDR3 is 12 amino acids long. CDR3 residues: CASSSDIYEQYF. The DNA for the CDR3 is TGTGCCAGCAGCTCCGACATCTACGAGCAGTACTTC.

The sample holds one count of this clone. The genes are TRBV6-9 and TRBJ2-7; 10 bases match TRBD2. V lost 5 bases and J lost 7; bases outside the gene matches: 11. The germline V gene has CDR1 MNHGY and CDR2 SVAAGI. The CDR3 consists of 15 residues. The CDR3, as DNA: TGTGCCAGCAGTACACCCGGGACTAGCGCTTTGGAGCAGTACTTC. This translates into CASSTPGTSALEQYF.

The J gene is TRBJ1-2, the V gene TRBV7-9; no clear D gene. The CDR3 has 13 residues. Trimming removed 5 bases from V and 6 bases from J, with 13 bases in between. Germline assignment: CDR1 SEHNR and CDR2 FQNEAQ (reference sequence). The CDR3 sequence is CASSKSDEDGYTF. DNA of the CDR3: TGTGCCAGCAGCAAATCAGATGAGGATGGCTACACCTTC.

The chain links TRBV2 to TRBJ1-4; TRBD1 agrees at 10 bases. CDR1 is SNHLY and CDR2 is FYNNEI in the germline V gene. V shed 7 bases and J 1 base; nucleotides not matched to a gene: 3. The CDR3 totals 15 residues. Here the CDR3 reads CASTRDRGTNEKLFF. CDR3 nucleotides: TGTGCCAGCACGCGGGACAGGGGAACTAATGAAAAACTGTTTTTT.